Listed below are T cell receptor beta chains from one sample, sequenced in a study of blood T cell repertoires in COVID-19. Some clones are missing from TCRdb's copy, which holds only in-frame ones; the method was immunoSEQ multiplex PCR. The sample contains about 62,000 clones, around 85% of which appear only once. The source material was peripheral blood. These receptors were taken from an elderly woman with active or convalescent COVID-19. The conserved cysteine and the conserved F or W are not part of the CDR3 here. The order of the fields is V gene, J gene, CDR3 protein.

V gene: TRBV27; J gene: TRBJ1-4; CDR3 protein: ASTPRGGEKLF
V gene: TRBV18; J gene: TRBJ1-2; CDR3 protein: ASSSYGQGLEGGYT
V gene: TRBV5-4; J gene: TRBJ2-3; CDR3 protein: ASSPRYSGLEDTQY
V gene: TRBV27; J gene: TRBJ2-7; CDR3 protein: ASSLKGRRDYEQY
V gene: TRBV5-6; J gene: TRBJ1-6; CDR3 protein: ASSWGTGYGSPLH
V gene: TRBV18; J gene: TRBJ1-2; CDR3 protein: ASSPDRNYGYT
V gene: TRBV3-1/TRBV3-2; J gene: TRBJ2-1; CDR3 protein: ASSQGLAGSSYNEQF
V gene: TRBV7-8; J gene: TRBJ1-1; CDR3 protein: ASSLAERSAEAF
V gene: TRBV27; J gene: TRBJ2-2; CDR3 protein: ASSFSGGASTGELF
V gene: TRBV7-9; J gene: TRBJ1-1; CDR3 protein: ASSLLGAGTEAF
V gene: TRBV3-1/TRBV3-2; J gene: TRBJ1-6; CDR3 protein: ASSQGRAGNSPLH
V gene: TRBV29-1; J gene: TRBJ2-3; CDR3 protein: SVSGTGEADTQY
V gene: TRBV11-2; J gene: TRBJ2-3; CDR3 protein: ASSLDSVKQY
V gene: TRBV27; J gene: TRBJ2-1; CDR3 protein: ASSFSLAGGSYRSYNEQF
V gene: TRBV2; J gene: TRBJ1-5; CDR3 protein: ASRQDSNQPQH
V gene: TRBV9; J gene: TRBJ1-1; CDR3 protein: ASTTGRANTEAF
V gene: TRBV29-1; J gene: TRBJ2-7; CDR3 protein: SRRRAAYEQY
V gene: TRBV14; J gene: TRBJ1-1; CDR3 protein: ASSLLMNTEAF
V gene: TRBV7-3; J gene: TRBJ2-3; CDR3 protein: ASSSQGTDTQY
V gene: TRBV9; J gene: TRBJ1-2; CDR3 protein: ASSPQGVHGYT
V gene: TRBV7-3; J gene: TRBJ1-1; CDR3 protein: ASSLTGGNTEAF
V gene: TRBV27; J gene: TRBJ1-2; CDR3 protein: ASTKGTGGTGYT
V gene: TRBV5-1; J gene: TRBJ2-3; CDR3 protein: ASSPGRDRGPTDTQY
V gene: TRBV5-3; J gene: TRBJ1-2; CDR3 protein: ARSHPCTGGHGYT
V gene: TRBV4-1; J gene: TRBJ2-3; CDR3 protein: ASSQAEGSDTQY
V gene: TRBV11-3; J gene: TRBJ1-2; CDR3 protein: ASSLESNYGYT
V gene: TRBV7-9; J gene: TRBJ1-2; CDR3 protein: ASSPGQANYGYT
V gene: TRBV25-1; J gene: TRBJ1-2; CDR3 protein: ASSGQETYSYGYT
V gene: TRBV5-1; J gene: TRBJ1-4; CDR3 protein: ASSPSWGYEKLF
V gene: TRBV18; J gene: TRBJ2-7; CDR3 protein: ASSQEGVAYEQY
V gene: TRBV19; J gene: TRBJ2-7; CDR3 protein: ATQRQPNSYEQY
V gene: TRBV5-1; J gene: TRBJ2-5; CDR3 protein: ASSPRTSGGSGKTQY
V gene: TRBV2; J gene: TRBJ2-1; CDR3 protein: ASSEVLSGGLWDEQF
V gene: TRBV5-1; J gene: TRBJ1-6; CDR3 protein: ASSNRTGGNSPLH
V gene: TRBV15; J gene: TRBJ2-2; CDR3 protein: ATSTGTTNTGELF
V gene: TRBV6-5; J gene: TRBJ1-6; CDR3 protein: ASSPRQGARSPLH
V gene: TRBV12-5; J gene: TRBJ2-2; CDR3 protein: ASGPTGISGELF
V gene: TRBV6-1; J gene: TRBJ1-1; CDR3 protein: ASSDDRGFETEAF
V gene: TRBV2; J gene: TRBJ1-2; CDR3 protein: ADWGQGYYGYT
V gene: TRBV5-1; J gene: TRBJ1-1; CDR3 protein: ASSAGENTEAF
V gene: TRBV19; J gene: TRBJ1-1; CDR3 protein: ASNRQGLEVTEAF
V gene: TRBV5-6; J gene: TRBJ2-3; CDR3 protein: ASSLDWRSTDTQY
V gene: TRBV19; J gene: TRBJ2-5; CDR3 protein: ASSQTVQETQY
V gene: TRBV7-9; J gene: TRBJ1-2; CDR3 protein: ASSGDRSNGYT
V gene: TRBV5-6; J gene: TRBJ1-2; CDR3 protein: ASSLAGGAGYT
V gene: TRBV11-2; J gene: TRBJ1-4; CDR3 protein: ASSSLGQGNEKLF
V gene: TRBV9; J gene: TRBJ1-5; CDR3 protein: ASSVDGQGSQPQH
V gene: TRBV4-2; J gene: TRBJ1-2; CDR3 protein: ASSKQGGYGYT
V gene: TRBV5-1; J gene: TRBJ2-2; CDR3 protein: ASSQRGMNTGELF
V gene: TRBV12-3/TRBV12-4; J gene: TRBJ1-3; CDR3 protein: ASTPQMGNTIY
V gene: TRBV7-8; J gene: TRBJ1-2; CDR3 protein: ASSLVAGEINYGYT
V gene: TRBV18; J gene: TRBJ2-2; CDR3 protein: ASSPRTENTGELF
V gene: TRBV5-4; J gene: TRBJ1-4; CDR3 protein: ASSSQDRAEKLF
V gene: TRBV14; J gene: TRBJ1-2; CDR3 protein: ASSPGGFYGYT
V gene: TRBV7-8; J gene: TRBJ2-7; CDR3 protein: ASSLQGNFNEQY
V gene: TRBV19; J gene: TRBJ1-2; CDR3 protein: ASSGQGIHGYT
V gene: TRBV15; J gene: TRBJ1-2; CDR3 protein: ATSSTGRYGYT
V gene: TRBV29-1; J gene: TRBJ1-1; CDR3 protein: SVLQGAEAF
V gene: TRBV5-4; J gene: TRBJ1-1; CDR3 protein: ASSLQGQLEAF